A single sample is the source of the 13 T cell receptor beta chains below, sequenced in a study of CD8 T cells in Susac syndrome (dated by TCRdb to between 2017 and 2020). Receptor libraries were prepared by the immunoSEQ multiplex PCR assay. RNA was extracted using the RNeasy kit, and about 0.5 to 1 ug of the RNA was reverse transcribed with random hexamers. TCRdb ran its own pipeline on the public reads, namely fastp trimming at Q25 and MiXCR clone calling, and kept in-frame beta chains. Each entry merges the rows of one CDR3 protein and shows their most common DNA and genes. The sample table holds roughly 200,000 distinct CDR3 sequences, of which approximately 95% were seen once. The ten largest clonotypes hold approximately 0.075% of the sample. The sample was CD4+ T cells from PBMCs. These receptors were collected from a human donor with multiple sclerosis.

The rearrangement links TRBV2 to TRBJ1-1, with 7 bases aligning to TRBD1. The CDR3 is 15 amino acids. The germline V gene encodes CDR1 SNHLY and CDR2 FYNNEI. The V and J ends lost 2 bases and 3 bases, in that order; junction bases with no gene match: 6. The CDR3 sequence is CASSERGPTYTEAFF. CDR3 DNA sequence: TGTGCCAGCAGTGAAAGGGGGCCAACCTACACTGAAGCTTTCTTT.

The V gene is TRBV29-1, the J gene TRBJ1-4, with D perhaps matching TRBD1 (6 bases). CDR3 length: 13 residues. Germline CDR1 reads SQVTM; CDR2 reads ANQGSEA. V lost 6 bases to trimming and J lost 8 bases, with 16 bases between them. The CDR3 loop reads CSVRGGSYEKLFF. The CDR3 DNA is TGCAGCGTAAGAGGGGGATCATACGAAAAACTGTTTTTT. Full variable domain (remainder filled in from reference TRBV29-1 and TRBJ1-4): SAVISQKPSRDICQRGTSLTIQCQVDSQVTMMFWYRQQPGQSLTLIATANQGSEATYESGFVIDKFPISRPNLTFSTLTVSNMSPEDSSIYLCSVRGGSYEKLFFGSGTQLSVL.

The sample holds a few counts of this clonotype. The DNA for the CDR3 is TGTGCCAGCAGGCCGGGACTAGCGGGGGCAGGGGAGCAGTTCTTC. This gives the protein CASRPGLAGAGEQFF. The J gene is TRBJ2-1, the V gene TRBV12-3 or TRBV12-4; the match to TRBD2 covers 14 bases. V shed 6 bases and J 10 bases; nucleotides not matched to a gene: 8. The CDR3 spans 15 residues.

The CDR3 region has the DNA TGTGCCAGCTCACCAGCACAGGGGGTTTCCTACGAGCAGTACGTC. Protein product: CASSPAQGVSYEQYV. The chain links TRBV18 to TRBJ2-7, with 8 bases matching TRBD1. Per germline, CDR1 KGHSH and CDR2 LQKENI. The CDR3 totals 15 residues. The V segment lost 2 bases and the J segment 1 base; nucleotides outside the gene matches: 4.

The chain recombines TRBV25-1 with TRBJ1-2; tentative D call: TRBD1 (6 bases). The CDR3 runs to 16 residues. V was pared by 4 bases and J by 3 bases, with 18 bases between. The germline CDR1 and CDR2 sequences are MGHDK and SYGVNS. The DNA for the CDR3 is TGTGCCAGCAGTGGACAAAGCTCAGGGGAGGACTATGGCTACACCTTC. Its protein is CASSGQSSGEDYGYTF.

The V call is TRBV3-1, the J call TRBJ1-4; tentative D call: TRBD1 (5 bases). The CDR3 totals 13 residues. From germline, CDR1 is LGHDT and CDR2 YNNKEL (reference sequence). V lost 3 bases, J lost 6 bases, and 8 bases lay in between. CDR3 coding DNA: TGTGCCAGCAGCCAGGGGCTTGATGAAAAACTGTTTTTT. This encodes CASSQGLDEKLFF.

V and J are TRBV15 and TRBJ1-1; 8 nucleotides match TRBD1. This CDR3 has 17 residues. Germline loops: CDR1 LNHNV, CDR2 YYDKDF (reference sequence). V trimming: 5 bases; J trimming: 3 bases; junction bases outside the gene matches: 14. CDR3 sequence reads: CATSPRTPGQGDTEAFF. The CDR3 coding sequence is TGTGCCACCAGCCCACGAACCCCTGGACAGGGCGACACTGAAGCTTTCTTT.

The gene calls are TRBV20-1 and TRBJ1-1; TRBD1 matches 9 bases. The CDR3 runs 13 residues. Germline CDR1 DFQATT, CDR2 SNEGSKA (reference sequence). J gave up 5 bases and V 4 bases, and 5 bases lay outside the gene matches. The CDR3 DNA follows: TGCAGTGCTATAGGGACAGGGAAAACTGAAGCTTTCTTT. This encodes CSAIGTGKTEAFF.

The gene calls are TRBV3-1 and TRBJ2-7; D remains unclear. This CDR3 is 13 amino acids long. CDR1 is LGHDT, CDR2 YNNKEL, per germline (reference sequence). Between the trimmed V and J ends, which lost 8 bases and 2 bases, there was a span of 13 bases. The CDR3 DNA sequence: TGTGCCAGCGGTACCGAGGTCCCCTACGAGCAGTACTTC. Protein sequence: CASGTEVPYEQYF.

In regard to this clonotype: The junction departs from germline at one end; a sequencing error may be responsible. The chain joins TRBV25-1 to TRBJ2-5; possibly TRBD1 for D (6 bases). CDR1 and CDR2 from the germline V gene are MGHDK and SYGVNS. This CDR3 comprises 14 residues. The CDR3 nucleotides are TGTGCCAGCAGTCAATACAGGGAGCGGGAGACCCAGTACTTC. Encoded protein: CASSQYRERETQYF. Supplemented by reference TRBV25-1 and TRBJ2-5, the full variable domain reads EADIYQTPRYLVIGTGKKITLECSQTMGHDKMYWYQQDPGMELHLIHYSYGVNSTEKGDLSSESTVSRIRTEHFPLTLESARPSHTSQYLCASSQYRERETQYFGPGTRLLVL.

The CDR3 reads CASSLTRMGPETQYF. The DNA of the CDR3 is TGCGCCAGCAGCTTGACTAGAATGGGCCCAGAGACCCAGTACTTC. The chain employs TRBV5-1 and TRBJ2-5; D perhaps matches TRBD2 (5 bases). V lost 1 base to trimming and J lost 4 bases, with 14 bases between them. The CDR3 totals 15 residues. In germline, CDR1 is SGHRS, CDR2 YFSETQ.

This clonotype was seen just once. The chain combines TRBV10-3 with TRBJ1-5; a weak D match, TRBD1 (5 bases). Germline V lookup: CDR1 ENHRY, CDR2 SYGVKD. The V end lost 6 bases, the J end lost 7 bases, and 10 bases lay between the germline ends. This CDR3 contains 12 residues. CDR3 bases: TGTGCCATCAGGTCTGGGGACCAGCCCCAGCATTTT. As protein: CAIRSGDQPQHF.

The CDR3 loop reads CASRDGYEQYV. In nucleotides, the CDR3 is TGTGCCAGCCGGGACGGCTACGAGCAGTACGTC. The chain combines TRBV6-5 with TRBJ2-7; tentatively, D is TRBD1 or TRBD2 (5 bases each). The CDR3 spans 11 residues. Trimming cost V 8 bases and J 3 bases, with 8 bases left between them. Germline assignment: CDR1 MNHEY and CDR2 SVGAGI.